Following are 2 T cell receptor beta chains from one sample sequenced in a study of shared clonotypes between healthy human individuals. Clones were sequenced by immunoSEQ multiplex PCR, and TCRdb holds only the in-frame ones, with some missing. The table shows about 380,000 clones, with 90% to 97% occurring only once. The specimen sequenced was memory CD8+ T cells sorted from blood. Subset indicated: CD45RO+ cells pooled with CCR7-negative TemRA cells. The receptors shown here come from a man aged 25-45 years in good health.

V is TRBV6-1 and J is TRBJ2-7, with 8 bases aligning to TRBD1. The CDR3 contains 13 residues. After removal of 3 bases from V and 7 bases from J, the junction contained 5 bases not matched to a gene. CDR1 is MNHNS, CDR2 SASEGT, per germline. CDR3 nucleotides: TGTGCCAGCAGTGACAACAGGGGGAGGGAGCAGTACTTC. Amino acid sequence: CASSDNRGREQYF.

The chain is built from TRBV29-1 and TRBJ2-7, with 9 bases matching TRBD2. The V gene end was trimmed by 3 bases and the J gene end by 6 bases; junction bases not matched to a gene: 12. The CDR3 length is 15 residues. CDR1 is SQVTM, CDR2 ANQGSEA, per germline. The CDR3 region has the DNA TGCAGCGTTGAGTCTATGGGACTAGCAGGTAGCGAGCAGTACTTC. It encodes CSVESMGLAGSEQYF.